The sequence of this T cell receptor beta chain was determined in a study of T cells in narcolepsy. This table comes from immunoSEQ multiplex PCR, and its TCRdb copy is limited to in-frame clones, with some not included. Of some 32,000 clones detected, roughly 73% appear once; the ten largest clones hold around 1.3%. Germline V CDR1 and CDR2: ENHRY, SYGVKD. The CDR3 spans 13 residues. Trimming left V 3 bases short and J 4 bases short, with 9 bases between. Material: CD45RA- memory CD4+ T cells from PBMCs. The chain is built from TRBV10-3 and TRBJ1-2; no clear D gene. The clonotype was recovered from a human donor with narcolepsy. The CDR3 DNA reads as TGTGCCATCAGTGATCGAGGTCCCTATGGCTACACCTTC. As protein: CAISDRGPYGYTF.